The rows below give T cell receptor beta chains drawn from one sample of a study of CD8+ T cells in alopecia areata. The data were produced by immunoSEQ multiplex PCR, yet TCRdb's version contains in-frame clones alone and is incomplete. The repertoire has 140,000 to 150,000 clones, 62% of them found once; the top ten carry 30% to 45%. Sequenced input: CD8+ T cells sorted from blood. Receptor source: a human donor in good health. CDR3s include the opening cysteine and the closing phenylalanine or tryptophan. The D gene is left open where the match is weak. Clone size, where shown, is once, few, many, or a class for clones that have expanded.

clone_size: NA
v_call: TRBV13
j_call: TRBJ1-5
cdr3_length: 13
d_call: NA
cdr3_nt: TGTGCCAGCAGCCTGAAAGGGGATCAGCCCCAGCATTTT
cdr3_aa: CASSLKGDQPQHF

clone_size: NA
v_call: TRBV29-1
j_call: TRBJ2-7
cdr3_length: 12
d_call: NA
cdr3_nt: TGCAGCGTTGAAACACGGCCATACGAGCAGTACTTC
cdr3_aa: CSVETRPYEQYF

clone_size: NA
v_call: TRBV18
j_call: TRBJ2-7
cdr3_length: 15
d_call: NA
cdr3_nt: TGTGCCAGCTCACCACAGCCGGGAAGCTCCTACGAGCAGTACTTC
cdr3_aa: CASSPQPGSSYEQYF

clone_size: NA
v_call: TRBV7-2
j_call: TRBJ2-1
cdr3_length: 18
d_call: TRBD2
cdr3_nt: TGTGCCAGCAGCTTAGGGGTCGGGAGGACGAGCTGGAACAATGAGCAGTTCTTC
cdr3_aa: CASSLGVGRTSWNNEQFF

clone_size: NA
v_call: TRBV4-1
j_call: TRBJ1-1
cdr3_length: 15
d_call: NA
cdr3_nt: TGCGCCAGCAGCCAATACAGGCCAATGAGGACTGAAGCTTTCTTT
cdr3_aa: CASSQYRPMRTEAFF

clone_size: NA
v_call: TRBV29-1
j_call: TRBJ1-5
cdr3_length: 14
d_call: TRBD1
cdr3_nt: TGCAGCGTTGGGACAGGGGATAGCAATCAGCCCCAGCATTTT
cdr3_aa: CSVGTGDSNQPQHF

clone_size: NA
v_call: TRBV7-9
j_call: TRBJ2-7
cdr3_length: 13
d_call: NA
cdr3_nt: TGTGCCAGCAGTCACCCCGGAGGGTACGAGCAGTACTTC
cdr3_aa: CASSHPGGYEQYF

clone_size: NA
v_call: TRBV6-6
j_call: TRBJ2-7
cdr3_length: 15
d_call: NA
cdr3_nt: TGTGCCAGCAGCAACTTCAGGGGTCCGGCGTACGAGCAGTACTTC
cdr3_aa: CASSNFRGPAYEQYF

clone_size: once
v_call: TRBV28
j_call: TRBJ2-7
cdr3_length: 14
d_call: NA
cdr3_nt: TGTGCCAGCAGTTTACTTGGTAGCGGCTACGAGCAGTACTTC
cdr3_aa: CASSLLGSGYEQYF

clone_size: NA
v_call: TRBV5-1
j_call: TRBJ1-1
cdr3_length: 14
d_call: NA
cdr3_nt: TGCGCCAGCAGCCCGGCCTTAGGGGGCACTGAAGCTTTCTTT
cdr3_aa: CASSPALGGTEAFF

clone_size: NA
v_call: TRBV9
j_call: TRBJ1-1
cdr3_length: 14
d_call: NA
cdr3_nt: TGTGCCAGCAGCGTAGTAACCAGGAACACTGAAGCTTTCTTT
cdr3_aa: CASSVVTRNTEAFF

clone_size: NA
v_call: TRBV29-1
j_call: TRBJ2-5
cdr3_length: 14
d_call: NA
cdr3_nt: TGCAGCGTTGAAGAAGGGCAGGGTCAAGAGACCCAGTACTTC
cdr3_aa: CSVEEGQGQETQYF

clone_size: NA
v_call: TRBV15
j_call: TRBJ2-3
cdr3_length: 14
d_call: NA
cdr3_nt: TGTGCCACCAGCAGAAGGAGAGACACAGATACGCAGTATTTT
cdr3_aa: CATSRRRDTDTQYF

clone_size: few
v_call: TRBV4-1
j_call: TRBJ2-1
cdr3_length: 14
d_call: NA
cdr3_nt: TGCGCCAGCAGCCAAACCCCTGGGGAGGATGAGCAGTTCTTC
cdr3_aa: CASSQTPGEDEQFF

clone_size: NA
v_call: TRBV30
j_call: TRBJ2-3
cdr3_length: 14
d_call: NA
cdr3_nt: TGTGCCTGGAGTGTCGGATCTAGCACAGATACGCAGTATTTT
cdr3_aa: CAWSVGSSTDTQYF

clone_size: NA
v_call: TRBV23-1
j_call: TRBJ2-3
cdr3_length: 15
d_call: NA
cdr3_nt: TGCGCCAGCAGTCCCCCGGCCAGATACACAGATACGCAGTATTTT
cdr3_aa: CASSPPARYTDTQYF

clone_size: few
v_call: TRBV29-1
j_call: TRBJ1-2
cdr3_length: 11
d_call: NA
cdr3_nt: TGCAGCGTTGAAGACCGGGCGGGCTACACCTTC
cdr3_aa: CSVEDRAGYTF

clone_size: NA
v_call: TRBV29-1
j_call: TRBJ2-7
cdr3_length: 12
d_call: NA
cdr3_nt: TGCAGCGTTACCGGACGCAACTACGAGCAGTACTTC
cdr3_aa: CSVTGRNYEQYF

clone_size: NA
v_call: TRBV29-1
j_call: TRBJ1-2
cdr3_length: 13
d_call: NA
cdr3_nt: TGCAGCGTTGATTTTCGGGGCGGCTATGGCTACACCTTC
cdr3_aa: CSVDFRGGYGYTF

clone_size: NA
v_call: TRBV5-1
j_call: TRBJ2-7
cdr3_length: 13
d_call: NA
cdr3_nt: TGCGCCAGCAGCTTTATGGGTACCTACGAGCAGTACTTC
cdr3_aa: CASSFMGTYEQYF

clone_size: NA
v_call: TRBV20-1
j_call: TRBJ1-5
cdr3_length: 10
d_call: NA
cdr3_nt: TGCAGTGCCAGTCGTCAGCCCCAGCATTTT
cdr3_aa: CSASRQPQHF

clone_size: NA
v_call: TRBV28
j_call: TRBJ1-1
cdr3_length: 13
d_call: NA
cdr3_nt: TGTGCCAGCAGTCTCGATGATAACACTGAAGCTTTCTTT
cdr3_aa: CASSLDDNTEAFF

clone_size: NA
v_call: TRBV29-1
j_call: TRBJ2-7
cdr3_length: 12
d_call: NA
cdr3_nt: TGCAGCGTTAACGGACCGAGCCTTGGGCAGTACTTC
cdr3_aa: CSVNGPSLGQYF

clone_size: NA
v_call: TRBV29-1
j_call: TRBJ2-7
cdr3_length: 12
d_call: TRBD2
cdr3_nt: TGCAGCGTTGAACTAGCGGACTACGAGCAGTACTTC
cdr3_aa: CSVELADYEQYF

clone_size: once
v_call: TRBV29-1
j_call: TRBJ1-2
cdr3_length: 10
d_call: NA
cdr3_nt: TGCAGCGTTGTTGCTGGTGGCTACACCTTC
cdr3_aa: CSVVAGGYTF

clone_size: NA
v_call: TRBV2
j_call: TRBJ2-1
cdr3_length: 10
d_call: NA
cdr3_nt: TGTGCCAGCGTCCAGGGGGAGCAGTTCTTC
cdr3_aa: CASVQGEQFF

clone_size: NA
v_call: TRBV9
j_call: TRBJ1-1
cdr3_length: 14
d_call: NA
cdr3_nt: TGTGCCAGCAGCGTAGTTTCTGAGTACACTGAAGCTTTCTTT
cdr3_aa: CASSVVSEYTEAFF

clone_size: NA
v_call: TRBV13
j_call: TRBJ2-7
cdr3_length: 15
d_call: NA
cdr3_nt: TGTGCCAGCAGCTTAGGCCCGGGCCCAACCTACGAGCAGTACTTC
cdr3_aa: CASSLGPGPTYEQYF

clone_size: once
v_call: TRBV7-2
j_call: TRBJ1-2
cdr3_length: 17
d_call: NA
cdr3_nt: TGTGCCAGCAGCTTAGGGGGTAGATTACAGTACTACTATGGCTACACCTTC
cdr3_aa: CASSLGGRLQYYYGYTF

clone_size: many
v_call: TRBV6-4
j_call: TRBJ1-1
cdr3_length: 13
d_call: NA
cdr3_nt: TGTGCCAGCAGTGACTCGATGAACACTGAAGCTTTCTTT
cdr3_aa: CASSDSMNTEAFF

clone_size: NA
v_call: TRBV6-5
j_call: TRBJ2-3
cdr3_length: 12
d_call: NA
cdr3_nt: TGTGCCAGTGGGGGTCGCACAGATACGCAGTATTTT
cdr3_aa: CASGGRTDTQYF

clone_size: NA
v_call: TRBV29-1
j_call: TRBJ1-2
cdr3_length: 16
d_call: NA
cdr3_nt: TGCAGCGTTGATTCGTCAGGGGATTTACTTAGAGAAAGCTACACCTTC
cdr3_aa: CSVDSSGDLLRESYTF

clone_size: NA
v_call: TRBV28
j_call: TRBJ2-6
cdr3_length: 15
d_call: NA
cdr3_nt: TGTGCCAGTTCACCAGGGATCTCTGGGGCCAACGTCCTGACTTTC
cdr3_aa: CASSPGISGANVLTF

clone_size: NA
v_call: TRBV5-4
j_call: TRBJ1-1
cdr3_length: 11
d_call: NA
cdr3_nt: TGTGCCAGCAGGTCAGGAACTGAAGCTTTCTTT
cdr3_aa: CASRSGTEAFF

clone_size: NA
v_call: TRBV28
j_call: TRBJ2-5
cdr3_length: 15
d_call: NA
cdr3_nt: TGTGCCAGCAGTTTGATGGGTGCCGCCCAAGAGACCCAGTACTTC
cdr3_aa: CASSLMGAAQETQYF

clone_size: NA
v_call: TRBV29-1
j_call: TRBJ2-7
cdr3_length: 15
d_call: NA
cdr3_nt: TGCAGCGTTGAAGACGGGGACACTGGGTTCTACGAGCAGTACTTC
cdr3_aa: CSVEDGDTGFYEQYF

clone_size: few
v_call: TRBV29-1
j_call: TRBJ2-7
cdr3_length: 14
d_call: NA
cdr3_nt: TGCAGCGTTGAAGTGGGGGGACTTGGAAACGAGCAGTACTTC
cdr3_aa: CSVEVGGLGNEQYF

clone_size: once
v_call: TRBV6-6
j_call: TRBJ2-7
cdr3_length: 15
d_call: TRBD2
cdr3_nt: TGTGCCACCCAACTTAGCGGGGGAGCGGGAGGCGAGCAGTACTTC
cdr3_aa: CATQLSGGAGGEQYF

clone_size: few
v_call: TRBV28
j_call: TRBJ1-1
cdr3_length: 12
d_call: NA
cdr3_nt: TGTGCCAGCACTGACCGGGACACTGAAGCTTTCTTT
cdr3_aa: CASTDRDTEAFF

clone_size: NA
v_call: TRBV7-9
j_call: TRBJ2-5
cdr3_length: 15
d_call: TRBD1
cdr3_nt: TGTGCCAGCAGCTCTCCGGACAGGGACCAAGAGACCCAGTACTTC
cdr3_aa: CASSSPDRDQETQYF

clone_size: NA
v_call: TRBV18
j_call: TRBJ2-3
cdr3_length: 16
d_call: TRBD1
cdr3_nt: TGTGCCAGCTCACCACCGGGACAGGGACGGACAGATACGCAGTATTTT
cdr3_aa: CASSPPGQGRTDTQYF

clone_size: NA
v_call: TRBV2
j_call: TRBJ1-1
cdr3_length: 10
d_call: NA
cdr3_nt: TGTGCCAGCAGGGGGGCTGAAGCTTTCTTT
cdr3_aa: CASRGAEAFF

clone_size: NA
v_call: TRBV2
j_call: TRBJ1-2
cdr3_length: 11
d_call: NA
cdr3_nt: TGTGCCAGCAGTGAATTCTCTGGCTACACCTTC
cdr3_aa: CASSEFSGYTF

clone_size: NA
v_call: TRBV5-4
j_call: TRBJ1-2
cdr3_length: 14
d_call: NA
cdr3_nt: TGTGCCAGCAGCTTGAGTGGACCCTCGGCGAGCTACACCTTC
cdr3_aa: CASSLSGPSASYTF

clone_size: NA
v_call: TRBV30
j_call: TRBJ2-1
cdr3_length: 14
d_call: TRBD1
cdr3_nt: TGTGCCTGGAGTGGGGGACAGTCCTACAATGAGCAGTTCTTC
cdr3_aa: CAWSGGQSYNEQFF

clone_size: NA
v_call: TRBV29-1
j_call: TRBJ2-7
cdr3_length: 10
d_call: NA
cdr3_nt: TGCAGCGCCCTGTCCTACGAGCAGTACTTC
cdr3_aa: CSALSYEQYF

clone_size: NA
v_call: TRBV5-1
j_call: TRBJ1-1
cdr3_length: 12
d_call: NA
cdr3_nt: TGCGCCAGCAGCTTGGTAGGGTTTGAAGCTTTCTTT
cdr3_aa: CASSLVGFEAFF

clone_size: NA
v_call: TRBV7-9
j_call: TRBJ2-7
cdr3_length: 16
d_call: TRBD1
cdr3_nt: TGTGCCAGCAGCCCTGTGGGGGGACAGGGTTCCTACGAGCAGTACTTC
cdr3_aa: CASSPVGGQGSYEQYF

clone_size: NA
v_call: TRBV27
j_call: TRBJ2-1
cdr3_length: 15
d_call: TRBD2
cdr3_nt: TGTGCCAGCTCCGCCGGAGCGGGAGGAGGGGGTGAGCAGTTCTTC
cdr3_aa: CASSAGAGGGGEQFF

clone_size: NA
v_call: TRBV11-2
j_call: TRBJ2-3
cdr3_length: 13
d_call: NA
cdr3_nt: TGTGCCAGCAGTTACTACGGGGGTGATACGCAGTATTTT
cdr3_aa: CASSYYGGDTQYF

clone_size: few
v_call: TRBV7-3
j_call: TRBJ2-3
cdr3_length: 14
d_call: TRBD1
cdr3_nt: TGTGCCAGCAGCCACGGACAGGGCACAGATACGCAGTATTTT
cdr3_aa: CASSHGQGTDTQYF